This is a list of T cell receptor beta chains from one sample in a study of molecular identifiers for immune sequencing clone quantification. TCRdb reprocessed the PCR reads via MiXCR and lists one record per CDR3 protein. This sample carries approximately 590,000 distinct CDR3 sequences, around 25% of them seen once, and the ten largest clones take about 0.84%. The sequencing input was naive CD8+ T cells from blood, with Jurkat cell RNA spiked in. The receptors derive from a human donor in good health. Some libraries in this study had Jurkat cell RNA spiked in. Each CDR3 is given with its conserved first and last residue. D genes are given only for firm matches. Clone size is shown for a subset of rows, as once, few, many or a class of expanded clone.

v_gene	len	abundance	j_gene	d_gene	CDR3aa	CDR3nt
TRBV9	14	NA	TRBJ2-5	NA	CASSVDVEQETQYF	TGTGCCAGCAGCGTAGACGTAGAGCAAGAGACCCAGTACTTC
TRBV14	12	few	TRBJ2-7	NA	CASSQDFYEQYF	TGTGCCAGCAGCCAAGATTTTTACGAGCAGTACTTC
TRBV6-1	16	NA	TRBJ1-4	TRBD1	CASSKDRSATNEKLFF	TGTGCCAGCAGTAAGGACAGGTCTGCAACTAATGAAAAACTGTTTTTT
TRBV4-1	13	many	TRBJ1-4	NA	CARSEGRYEKLFF	TGCGCCAGAAGCGAGGGGCGGTATGAAAAACTGTTTTTT
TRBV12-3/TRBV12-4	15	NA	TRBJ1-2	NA	CACSFRDVPNYGYTF	TGTGCCTGCAGTTTCCGGGACGTTCCTAACTATGGCTACACCTTC
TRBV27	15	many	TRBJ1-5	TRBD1	CASSLGTGLNQPQHF	TGTGCCAGCAGTCTGGGGACAGGGTTGAATCAGCCCCAGCATTTT
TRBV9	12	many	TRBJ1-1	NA	CASRGAGTEAFF	TGTGCCAGTCGGGGGGCCGGCACTGAAGCTTTCTTT
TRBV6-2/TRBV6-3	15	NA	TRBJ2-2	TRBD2	CATSSGGLNTGELFF	TGTGCCACCTCCTCGGGGGGTTTGAACACCGGGGAGCTGTTTTTT
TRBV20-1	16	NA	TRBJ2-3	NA	CSARDPGFARTQEQYF	TGCAGTGCTAGAGATCCGGGGTTCGCGAGAACCCAGGAGCAGTATTTT
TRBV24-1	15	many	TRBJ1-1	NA	CATRPDDRLGTEAFF	TGTGCCACCAGGCCGGACGACCGCTTGGGAACTGAAGCTTTCTTT
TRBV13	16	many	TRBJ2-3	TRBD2	CASSSGSGGAADTQYF	TGTGCCAGCAGCTCGGGGAGCGGGGGGGCAGCAGATACGCAGTATTTT
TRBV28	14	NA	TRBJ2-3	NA	CASKGTASTDTQYF	TGTGCCAGCAAGGGGACGGCTAGCACAGATACGCAGTATTTT
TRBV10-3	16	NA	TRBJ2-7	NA	CAIQEGGQGGSYEQYF	TGTGCCATCCAAGAAGGCGGGCAAGGCGGAAGCTACGAGCAGTACTTC
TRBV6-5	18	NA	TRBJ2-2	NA	CASSSPLPGTGNTGELFF	TGTGCCAGCAGTTCACCCCTCCCCGGGACGGGTAACACCGGGGAGCTGTTTTTT